The clone carrying this TCR beta chain was recorded only once. This sample is drawn from a study of cytotoxic CD8 clonotypes in ibrutinib-treated CLL. The method was immunoSEQ multiplex PCR; TCRdb's version includes in-frame clones alone and lacks a portion of them. The repertoire holds approximately 140,000 clones, with around 77% as singletons. Germline V lookup: CDR1 SGHRS, CDR2 YFSETQ. With 4 bases clipped from V and 4 bases from J, the junction kept 3 bases outside the gene matches. The CDR3 length is 13 residues. This sample comprised PBMCs, obtained after 12 months of ibrutinib treatment. This chain joins TRBV5-1 and TRBJ1-1, with TRBD1 identical over 8 bases. The sequence was obtained from a human donor with chronic lymphocytic leukemia. CDR3 in DNA: TGCGCCAGCAGCGATACAGGGGGCACTGAAGCTTTCTTT. Translating it yields CASSDTGGTEAFF. Full variable domain (remainder filled in from reference TRBV5-1 and TRBJ1-1): KAGVTQTPRYLIKTRGQQVTLSCSPISGHRSVSWYQQTPGQGLQFLFEYFSETQRNKGNFPGRFSGRQFSNSRSEMNVSTLELGDSALYLCASSDTGGTEAFFGQGTRLTVV.